This entry is about one T cell receptor beta chain. As yet, its antigen is unknown. Sequencing of TCR beta was carried out in blood CD8+ and CD4+ T cells. TEMRA cells were enriched by FACS, while CD8+ and CD4+ T cells were obtained through a negative isolation that was performed magnetically. The CDR3 totals 17 residues. The V segment lost 6 bases and the J segment 5 bases; nucleotides outside the gene matches: 10. Germline V gene sequence: CDR1 MNHNS, CDR2 SASEGT. The sample belongs to a study of CD8 T cells in Susac syndrome. Study findings and constraints: The study conceded that its TCR sequencing and HLA analysis involved relatively few individuals.

An input of roughly 0.45 to 1 ug of RNA was subjected to reverse transcription using random hexamers. Amplification of TCR beta CDR3 across 54 Vbeta and 13 Jbeta was performed with immunoSEQ multiplex PCR. In TCRdb, the immunoSEQ multiplex PCR reads were re-called with MiXCR into one record per CDR3 protein. The data contain about 300,000 distinct CDR3 sequences, 92% of them singletons. The sequencing input was CD4+ T cells from PBMCs. This chain links TRBV6-1 with TRBJ2-3; the match to TRBD2 covers 14 bases. The sequence was obtained from a human donor with multiple sclerosis. The CDR3 here is CASSPRTSGRYQDTQYF. The DNA for the CDR3 is TGTGCCAGCAGCCCGAGGACTAGCGGGAGGTATCAAGATACGCAGTATTTT.